This TCR beta chain derives from a study of cytomegalovirus exposure and HLA in healthy donors. The PCR used 60 Vbeta and 13 Jbeta primers. Here immunoSEQ multiplex PCR was the method, and the copy in TCRdb shows in-frame clones only, minus some. The data show approximately 120,000 clones, around 73% seen once. J lost 4 bases, V lost 3 bases, and 10 bases had no gene match. The CDR3 covers 16 residues. Germline CDR1 reads SNHLY; CDR2 reads FYNNEI. This TCR came from a man in his 60s in good health and CMV-seropositive. This sequence joins TRBV2 and TRBJ1-2; 8 nucleotides align to TRBD1. The sequencing input was PBMCs. CDR3: CASSDLSGGAGYGYTF. The CDR3 bases are TGTGCCAGCAGTGATTTGTCAGGGGGCGCTGGCTATGGCTACACCTTC.